The present TCR beta chain was sequenced within a study of T cell repertoires in cytomegalovirus infection (dated by TCRdb to the late 2010s). Looking at the study overall: The peptide stimulations were aimed at well-studied HLA-B-restricted epitopes as well as recently identified HLA-C-restricted CMV epitopes, whose presentation resists viral immunomodulation. Donor HLA type was relevant to the analysis, as public TCR beta signatures indicated carriage of CMV infection together with the matching HLA type.

Paper-wide results and their limitations: Cumulative frequency of public TCR beta family members discriminated carriers of CMV infection plus the relevant HLA type in this cohort and an independent roughly 330-donor cohort. The ex vivo response was dominated by HLA-C-restricted CMV-specific TCR beta clonotypes, and the single most frequent clonotype in two of eight donors was supplied by these HLA-C-restricted clonotypes.

This sample's treatment or condition label indicates: in vitro stimulation with specific CMV peptide epitopes to enrich CMV-specific T cells. With respect to this clonotype: Its specific antigen is unknown. Per-nucleotide qualities are absent, and no much larger clonotype sits a single base away.

The CDR3 has 17 amino acids, counting the end cysteine and phenylalanine. Only CDR3 DNA is held: 51 bases, read in frame from base 1. Via the germline V gene (reference sequence), CDR1 is DFQATT and CDR2 SNEGSKA. Germline trimming amounts to 0 bases on V and 3 bases on J, with 12 as the count of junction bases outside the gene matches. Sequenced using an Illumina HiSeq 1500. Using fastp trimming at Q25 and MiXCR clonotype assembly, TCRdb reanalyzed the public sequencing data and kept in-frame beta chains. Each record represents a unique CDR3 protein, reported with the most common genes and DNA among its rows. The sample contains roughly 730,000 distinct CDR3 sequences, around 30% of them found a single time. About 20% of the sample comes from the top ten.

The sequence joins TRBV20-1 to TRBJ2-3; TRBD1 matches 7 bases in the middle. The clonotype was recovered from a human donor in good health (CMV status not recorded). Some clones in this sample may be carry-over from other donors' samples. Here the sequenced sample was cultured PBMCs, taken from culture after CMV antigen stimulation. The base sequence is TGCAGTGCTAGAGATCTGATTCAGGCAGGGGGTACAGATACGCAGTATTTT. It translates to CSARDLIQAGGTDTQYF.